The clone carrying this T cell receptor beta chain was observed once. PCR used 60 Vbeta primers and 13 Jbeta primers. Here immunoSEQ multiplex PCR was the method, and the copy in TCRdb shows in-frame clones only, minus some. The sample yields roughly 190,000 clones, around 86% seen once. The CDR3 extends over 14 amino acids. Trimming stripped 5 bases from V and 1 base from J, with 11 bases between. Germline-derived CDR1 and CDR2 are PRHDT and FYEKMQ (reference sequence). The data belong to a study of cytomegalovirus exposure and HLA in healthy donors. The sample comprised PBMCs. This receptor was obtained from a man aged 35 to 55 in good health and CMV-seropositive. V and J are TRBV13 and TRBJ1-2; no firm D call. CDR3 amino acids: CASSRTQINYGYTF. The CDR3 coding sequence is TGTGCCAGCAGCAGAACACAGATTAACTATGGCTACACCTTC.